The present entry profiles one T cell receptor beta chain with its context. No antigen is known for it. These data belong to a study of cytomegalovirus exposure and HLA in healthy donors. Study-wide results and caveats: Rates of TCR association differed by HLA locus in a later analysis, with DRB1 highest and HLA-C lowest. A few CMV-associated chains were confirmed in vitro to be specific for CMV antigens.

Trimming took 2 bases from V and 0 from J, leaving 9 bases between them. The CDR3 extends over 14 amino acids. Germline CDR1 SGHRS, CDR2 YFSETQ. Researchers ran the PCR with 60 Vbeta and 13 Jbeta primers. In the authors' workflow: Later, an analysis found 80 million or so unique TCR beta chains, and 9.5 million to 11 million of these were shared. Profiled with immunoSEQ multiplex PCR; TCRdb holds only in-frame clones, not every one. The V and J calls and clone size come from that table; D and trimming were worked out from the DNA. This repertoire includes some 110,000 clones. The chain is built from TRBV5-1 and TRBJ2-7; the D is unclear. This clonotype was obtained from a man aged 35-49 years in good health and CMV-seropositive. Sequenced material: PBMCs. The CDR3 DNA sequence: TGCGCCAGCAGCTTCTTCGAGGCCTCCTACGAGCAGTACTTC. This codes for CASSFFEASYEQYF.